The 23 T cell receptor beta chains below come from one sample, sequenced in a study of blood T cell repertoires in COVID-19. Clones were sequenced by immunoSEQ multiplex PCR, and TCRdb holds only the in-frame ones, with some missing. The sample consists of about 110,000 clones, 80% of them appearing once. Sequenced input: peripheral blood. The receptors come from a human donor in a cohort sampled during active or convalescent COVID-19.

This clone was observed a handful of times. This chain connects TRBV13 to TRBJ1-1; possible D gene TRBD1, 5 bases. The CDR3 sequence is 13 residues long. V lost 8 bases to trimming and J lost 2 bases, with 12 bases between them. Germline CDR1 and CDR2: PRHDT and FYEKMQ (reference sequence). The CDR3 DNA is TGTGCCAGCCTAAGGGGCAGCAACACTGAAGCTTTCTTT. It translates to CASLRGSNTEAFF. Looking up the rest from reference TRBV13 and TRBJ1-1 gives the full variable domain: AAGVIQSPRHLIKEKRETATLKCYPIPRHDTVYWYQQGPGQDPQFLISFYEKMQSDKGSIPDRFSAQQFSDYHSELNMSSLELGDSALYFCASLRGSNTEAFFGQGTRLTVV.

The rearrangement joins TRBV7-9 to TRBJ2-7; maybe TRBD1 (6 bases). V was clipped by 3 bases and J by 1 base, with 10 bases between them. The CDR3 totals 14 residues. CDR1 and CDR2 from the germline V gene are SEHNR and FQNEAQ (reference sequence). As DNA, the CDR3 is TGTGCCAGCAGCTTCGGACAGCCATCCTACGAGCAGTACTTC. This gives the protein CASSFGQPSYEQYF.

The chain combines TRBV4-1 with TRBJ2-2, with TRBD2 as a possible D gene (6 bases). Trimming removed 5 bases at V and 0 bases at J, with 10 bases between. The CDR3 contains 15 residues. The germline gives CDR1 MGHRA, CDR2 YSYEKL. As DNA, the CDR3 is TGCGCCAGCAGCTTCCGACTAGCGAACACCGGGGAGCTGTTTTTT. Residues: CASSFRLANTGELFF.

The chain recombines TRBV5-4 with TRBJ2-4, with TRBD1 identical over 8 bases. Germline V CDR1 and CDR2: SGHNT, YYREEE (reference sequence). V lost 3 bases to trimming and J lost 3 bases; unmatched junction nucleotides: 5. CDR3 length: 15 residues. DNA for the CDR3: TGTGCCAGCAGCTCAGCACAGGGGGACAAAAACATTCAGTACTTC. Protein: CASSSAQGDKNIQYF.

The rearrangement uses TRBV11-2 and TRBJ2-7; D gene ambiguous. V lost 2 bases, J lost 0 bases, and 11 bases lay in between. The CDR3 has 15 amino acids. In germline, CDR1 is SGHAT, CDR2 FQNNGV. The CDR3 here is CASSLHVWSSYEQYF. In DNA form, the CDR3 reads TGTGCCAGCAGCTTACACGTCTGGAGCTCCTACGAGCAGTACTTC.

This chain links TRBV28 with TRBJ1-5; the match to TRBD1 covers 9 bases. The V gene end was trimmed by 6 bases and the J gene end by 3 bases; junction bases not matched to a gene: 9. The CDR3 runs 16 residues. Germline V gene lookup returns CDR1 MDHEN and CDR2 SYDVKM. CDR3 loop: CASRTPGQGSNQPQHF. In DNA form, the CDR3 reads TGTGCCAGCAGAACCCCGGGACAGGGCTCCAATCAGCCCCAGCATTTT. Looking up the rest from reference TRBV28 and TRBJ1-5 gives the full variable domain: DVKVTQSSRYLVKRTGEKVFLECVQDMDHENMFWYRQDPGLGLRLIYFSYDVKMKEKGDIPEGYSVSREKKERFSLILESASTNQTSMYLCASRTPGQGSNQPQHFGDGTRLSIL.

V usage is TRBV5-1 and J usage is TRBJ2-5; 9 bases align to TRBD2. J gave up 5 bases and V 0 bases, and 5 bases lay outside the gene matches. The CDR3 spans 15 residues. Germline V gives CDR1 SGHRS, CDR2 YFSETQ. CDR3 sequence reads: CASSLAISGGETQYF. CDR3 bases: TGCGCCAGCAGCTTGGCTATTAGCGGGGGTGAGACCCAGTACTTC.

CDR3: CASRAWAGQGATNEKLFF. The CDR3, as DNA: TGTGCCAGCAGAGCATGGGCGGGACAGGGTGCAACTAATGAAAAACTGTTTTTT. This rearrangement joins TRBV28 to TRBJ1-4, with TRBD1 matching 9 bases. This CDR3 region has 18 residues. Germline loops: CDR1 MDHEN, CDR2 SYDVKM. J lost 0 bases, V lost 6 bases, and 11 bases had no gene match.

The CDR3 spells CASSIGTSGYQETQYF. The CDR3 nucleotides are TGTGCCAGTAGTATAGGGACTAGCGGATACCAAGAGACCCAGTACTTC. This chain links TRBV19 with TRBJ2-5, with 10 bases fitting TRBD2. CDR1 and CDR2 (germline): LNHDA, SQIVND (reference sequence). Trimming cost V 1 base and J 0 bases; bases outside gene matches: 2. The CDR3 runs to 16 residues.

This clone was detected only a few times. V and J are TRBV7-9 and TRBJ2-1; the D gene is possibly TRBD2 (5 bases). Germline CDR1 and CDR2: SEHNR and FQNEAQ (reference sequence). Deletions cut 0 bases from V and 0 bases from J, with 6 bases between. This CDR3 is built from 15 residues. The CDR3 DNA reads TGTGCCAGCAGCTTAGCGGAGGCCTCCTACAATGAGCAGTTCTTC. Translating gives CASSLAEASYNEQFF.

This chain links TRBV5-4 with TRBJ2-7; 11 bases fit TRBD2. The CDR3 spans 14 residues. The germline gives CDR1 SGHNT, CDR2 YYREEE (reference sequence). Trimming at V came to 0 bases and at J to 6 bases, leaving 2 bases not matched to a gene. CDR3 residues: CASSLVGTSGEQYF. CDR3 nucleotide sequence: TGTGCCAGCAGCTTGGTGGGGACTAGCGGCGAGCAGTACTTC.

The chain uses TRBV30 and TRBJ1-6, with a tentative D call TRBD1 (6 bases). CDR3 length: 15 amino acids. Between the trimmed V and J ends, which lost 0 bases and 10 bases, there was a span of 16 bases. From germline, CDR1 is GTSNPN and CDR2 SVGIG (reference sequence). The CDR3 DNA reads as TGTGCCTGGAGTGTAGTTTCAGGGGCCCGGTCACCCCTCCACTTT. This encodes CAWSVVSGARSPLHF.

This chain links TRBV5-1 with TRBJ1-1, with 12 bases fitting TRBD1. Germline loops: CDR1 SGHRS, CDR2 YFSETQ. With V trimmed by 0 bases and J by 4 bases, 4 bases remained unmatched. This CDR3 spans 16 amino acids. The CDR3 nucleotides read TGCGCCAGCAGCTTGGCCGAGGGACAGGGGGCCACTGAAGCTTTCTTT. The encoded protein is CASSLAEGQGATEAFF.

The CDR3 reads CAWSAGQGTNTGELFF. Written as DNA, the CDR3 is TGTGCCTGGAGTGCGGGACAGGGGACGAACACCGGGGAGCTGTTTTTT. The rearrangement links TRBV30 to TRBJ2-2, with 10 positions matching TRBD1. The CDR3 runs 16 residues. CDR1 is GTSNPN, CDR2 SVGIG, per germline (reference sequence). The ends lost 1 base at V and 0 bases at J; junction bases unmatched: 2.

This clone was seen a few times. This chain connects TRBV28 to TRBJ2-3; TRBD2 agrees at 10 bases. With V trimmed by 6 bases and J by 7 bases, 13 bases remained unmatched. Germline lookup yields CDR1 MDHEN and CDR2 SYDVKM. The CDR3 covers 16 residues. Written as DNA, the CDR3 is TGTGCCAGCAGCCTTCTTCCCAGGACTAGCGGAAATACGCAGTATTTT. This sequence encodes CASSLLPRTSGNTQYF.

J is TRBJ1-1 and V is TRBV6-5; D is unresolved. V was shortened by 2 bases and J by 4 bases, with 8 bases between the two germline ends. The germline V gene encodes CDR1 MNHEY and CDR2 SVGAGI. The CDR3 is 13 residues long. CDR3 in DNA: TGTGCCAGCAGTTACGGGAGAAGCACTGAAGCTTTCTTT. Protein product: CASSYGRSTEAFF.

The chain employs TRBV20-1 and TRBJ2-1; D is undetermined. The CDR3 runs to 14 residues. Trimming removed 3 bases at V and 0 bases at J, with 9 bases between. Germline loops: CDR1 DFQATT, CDR2 SNEGSKA (reference sequence). CDR3: CSASIPNSYNEQFF. The DNA of the CDR3 is TGCAGTGCTAGTATACCTAACTCCTACAATGAGCAGTTCTTC.

The chain joins TRBV5-1 to TRBJ1-3; TRBD1 agrees at 9 bases. Germline loops: CDR1 SGHRS, CDR2 YFSETQ. The trim removed 4 bases at V and 3 bases at J, leaving 8 bases unmatched. The CDR3 covers 16 residues. The CDR3 reads CASSTIQGARGNTIYF. The DNA for the CDR3 is TGCGCCAGCAGCACGATACAGGGGGCGCGTGGAAACACCATATATTTT. Full variable domain (remainder filled in from reference TRBV5-1 and TRBJ1-3): KAGVTQTPRYLIKTRGQQVTLSCSPISGHRSVSWYQQTPGQGLQFLFEYFSETQRNKGNFPGRFSGRQFSNSRSEMNVSTLELGDSALYLCASSTIQGARGNTIYFGEGSWLTVV.

The chain recombines TRBV19 with TRBJ1-5; possibly TRBD1 for D (5 bases). Germline loops: CDR1 LNHDA, CDR2 SQIVND (reference sequence). The CDR3 has 13 residues. Trimming left V 6 bases short and J 5 bases short, with 11 bases between. The CDR3 sequence is CASSPTVYQPQHF. The CDR3 DNA follows: TGTGCCAGTAGCCCGACAGTCTATCAGCCCCAGCATTTT.

The J gene is TRBJ2-6, the V gene TRBV6-6; tentatively, D is TRBD1 (6 bases). Trimming took 5 bases from V and 6 from J, leaving 14 bases between them. CDR1 is MNHNY, CDR2 SVGAGI, per germline (reference sequence). The CDR3 extends over 15 amino acids. The CDR3 loop is CASSRKTGAANVLTF. The CDR3 region has the DNA TGTGCCAGCAGTCGGAAGACAGGTGCGGCCAACGTCCTGACTTTC.

The V call is TRBV6-5, the J call TRBJ2-3, with a tentative D call TRBD2 (5 bases). This CDR3 region has 14 residues. The V gene's germline CDR1 is MNHEY and CDR2 SVGAGI. V lost 10 bases to trimming and J lost 1 base, with 15 bases between them. The CDR3 sequence is CATKGSLRTDTQYF. The CDR3 DNA follows: TGTGCCACCAAAGGGAGCCTTCGCACAGATACGCAGTATTTT.

V and J are TRBV4-3 and TRBJ2-1; TRBD2 agrees at 8 bases. With 0 bases clipped from V and 3 bases from J, the junction kept 7 bases outside the gene matches. The germline gives CDR1 LGHNA, CDR2 YSLEER. This CDR3 region has 17 residues. CDR3 nucleotide sequence: TGCGCCAGCAGCCAAGAGCCAGCGGGAGTTGTCTACAATGAGCAGTTCTTC. It encodes CASSQEPAGVVYNEQFF.

The genes are TRBV24-1 and TRBJ2-7; the D gene is possibly TRBD2 (5 bases). Germline assignment: CDR1 KGHDR and CDR2 SFDVKD. The CDR3 contains 15 residues. V dropped 9 bases and J dropped 0 bases, with 17 bases sitting between them. The CDR3 reads CATLRGLGSSYEQYF. The CDR3 coding sequence is TGTGCCACCCTCCGGGGTTTGGGAAGCTCCTACGAGCAGTACTTC.